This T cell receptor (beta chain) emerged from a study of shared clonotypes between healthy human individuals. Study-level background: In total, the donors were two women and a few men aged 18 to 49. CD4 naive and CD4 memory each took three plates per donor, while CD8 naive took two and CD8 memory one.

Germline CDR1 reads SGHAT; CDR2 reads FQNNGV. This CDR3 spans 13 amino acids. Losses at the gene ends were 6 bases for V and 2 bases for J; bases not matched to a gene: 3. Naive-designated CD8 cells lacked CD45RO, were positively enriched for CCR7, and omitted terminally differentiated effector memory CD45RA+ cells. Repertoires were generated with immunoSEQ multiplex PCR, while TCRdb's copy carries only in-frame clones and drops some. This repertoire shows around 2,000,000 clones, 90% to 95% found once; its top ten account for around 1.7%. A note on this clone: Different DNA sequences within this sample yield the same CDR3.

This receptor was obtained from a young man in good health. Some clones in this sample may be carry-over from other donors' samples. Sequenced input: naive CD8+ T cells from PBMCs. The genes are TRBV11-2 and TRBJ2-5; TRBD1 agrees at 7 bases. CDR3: CASRGQNQETQYF. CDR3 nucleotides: TGTGCCAGCAGGGGACAGAATCAAGAGACCCAGTACTTC.